The sequence of this T cell receptor (beta chain) was determined in a study of blood T cell repertoires in COVID-19. Study-level information: Samples representing acute and convalescent COVID-19 were sourced from the United States, Italy and Spain. Sample material is recorded as cDNA or gDNA derived from T cells, B-cell-depleted T cells, or PBMCs.

As originally analysed: Researchers report that nucleated cell counts were estimated from reference gene primer amplification. Using immunoSEQ multiplex PCR, the repertoire was profiled, and TCRdb retains in-frame clones only, with some absent. V, J and clone size are those of that table, while D and trimming were read from the DNA. The data show fewer than 85,000 clones, 65% to 85% seen once. Germline loops: CDR1 SGHVS, CDR2 FNYEAQ. Trimming took 3 bases from V and 9 from J; bases not matched to a gene: 11. The CDR3 runs 15 residues. The TCR originated in a human donor in a cohort sampled during active COVID-19. Sequencing used peripheral blood. J is TRBJ2-4 and V is TRBV7-6, with 7 positions matching TRBD2. CDR3 coding DNA: TGTGCCAGCAGCTTCGAACCTGGACTAGGCGTCATTCAGTACTTC. Translated: CASSFEPGLGVIQYF.